These 24 T cell receptor beta chains originate from one sample sequenced in a study of Ad26.COV2.S vaccination and SARS-CoV-2 variants. Using immunoSEQ multiplex PCR, the repertoire was profiled, and TCRdb retains in-frame clones only, with some absent. The sample carries hundreds of thousands of clones, around nine tenths recorded once. Treatment meaning: 15 to 20 received Ad26.COV2.S at low or high dose, single or two shots; roughly 5 received placebo; per-sample allocation not given. All samples were drawn on day 63, counting from the first vaccine or placebo injection. The specimen was peripheral blood, collected in a trial of Ad26.COV2.S vaccine versus placebo. These receptors were obtained from a person aged 18-60 years who received the Ad26.COV2.S COVID-19 vaccine or a placebo.

The chain employs TRBV5-6 and TRBJ2-7, with D tentatively TRBD1 or TRBD2 (5 bases each). Between the trimmed V and J ends, which lost 4 bases and 6 bases, there was a span of 17 bases. This CDR3 region has 14 residues. Germline loops: CDR1 SGHDT, CDR2 YYEEEE. The CDR3 sequence is CASSLGGPWGEQYF. CDR3 bases: TGTGCCAGCAGCCTTGGGGGACCTTGGGGCGAGCAGTACTTC.

J is TRBJ1-1 and V is TRBV19; 9 bases fit TRBD1. The germline V gene has CDR1 LNHDA and CDR2 SQIVND (reference sequence). This CDR3 spans 15 amino acids. V gave up 5 bases and J gave up 4 bases; unmatched junction bases: 8. The CDR3 DNA is TGTGCCAGTAGTGTCCCGGGACAGGGAGTCACTGAAGCTTTCTTT. As protein: CASSVPGQGVTEAFF.

The chain employs TRBV28 and TRBJ2-3; D unclear. Germline-derived CDR1 and CDR2 are MDHEN and SYDVKM. CDR3 length: 13 residues. V lost 8 bases and J 0 bases, leaving 9 bases between the germline ends. CDR3 bases: TGTGCCAGCGTCAAAAAGAGCACAGATACGCAGTATTTT. Translation gives CASVKKSTDTQYF.

The J gene is TRBJ2-5, the V gene TRBV7-2; the D is unclear. Germline CDR1 reads SGHTA; CDR2 reads FQGNSA. The V end lost 1 base, the J end lost 1 base, and 7 bases lay between the germline ends. CDR3 size: 14 residues. CDR3: CASSLGLGQETQYF. The CDR3 DNA is TGTGCCAGCAGCTTAGGCCTAGGCCAAGAGACCCAGTACTTC.

V and J are TRBV9 and TRBJ2-7, with D perhaps TRBD1 (6 bases). The CDR3 sequence is 15 residues long. Germline V gene data show CDR1 as SGDLS and CDR2 as YYNGEE. Trimming removed 0 bases from V and 6 bases from J, with 16 bases in between. CDR3 protein: CASSVASTGLSEQYF. DNA for the CDR3: TGTGCCAGCAGCGTAGCATCGACAGGTCTAAGCGAGCAGTACTTC.

V is TRBV6-2 or TRBV6-3 and J is TRBJ2-1; TRBD1 matches at 12 bases. The CDR3 is 14 amino acids. Trimming at V came to 4 bases and at J to 9 bases, leaving 4 bases not matched to a gene. Germline CDR1 is MNHEY and CDR2 is SVGEGT. CDR3 in amino acids: CASSWSGQGAEQFF. The CDR3 coding sequence is TGTGCCAGCAGTTGGTCGGGACAGGGGGCTGAGCAGTTCTTC.

The V and J genes are TRBV7-9 and TRBJ2-1; D gene uncertain. V dropped 5 bases and J dropped 3 bases, with 23 bases sitting between them. The length of the CDR3 is 18 residues. Germline V lookup: CDR1 SEHNR, CDR2 FQNEAQ (reference sequence). CDR3 nucleotide sequence: TGTGCCAGCAGCCCAGCCAAGGCGCTTATCGACATCTACAATGAGCAGTTCTTC. Its protein product is CASSPAKALIDIYNEQFF.

This chain joins TRBV28 and TRBJ1-5; D is ambiguous. This CDR3 contains 13 residues. V lost 7 bases and J 3 bases, leaving 10 bases between the germline ends. Germline V gene data show CDR1 as MDHEN and CDR2 as SYDVKM. The CDR3, as DNA: TGTGCCAGCATTACACCCAACAATCAGCCCCAGCATTTT. The encoded protein is CASITPNNQPQHF.

The chain recombines TRBV30 with TRBJ2-3; 11 nucleotides match TRBD2. The CDR3 covers 18 residues. Trimming took 2 bases from V and 5 from J; bases not matched to a gene: 15. CDR1 and CDR2 (germline): GTSNPN, SVGIG (reference sequence). The CDR3 sequence is CAWSISRTSGLRGDTQYF. The CDR3 coding sequence is TGTGCCTGGAGTATAAGCCGGACTAGCGGGTTAAGAGGAGATACGCAGTATTTT.

CDR3 amino acids: CASSLTRGNGLAGELFF. CDR3 coding DNA: TGTGCCAGCAGCTTAACTAGGGGGAACGGGTTAGCCGGGGAGCTGTTTTTT. The gene calls are TRBV7-2 and TRBJ2-2, with a tentative D call TRBD1 (6 bases). The CDR3 consists of 17 residues. Trimming stripped 2 bases from V and 6 bases from J, with 19 bases between. Per the germline V gene, CDR1 is SGHTA and CDR2 is FQGNSA.

V and J are TRBV5-1 and TRBJ2-5; the match to TRBD1 covers 7 bases. With 3 bases clipped from V and 0 bases from J, the junction kept 2 bases outside the gene matches. This CDR3 has 14 residues. The germline gives CDR1 SGHRS, CDR2 YFSETQ. The CDR3 bases are TGCGCCAGCAGCTGGGGACAGAACCAAGAGACCCAGTACTTC. Residues: CASSWGQNQETQYF.

On this clone: Relative to the germline gene, one junction end is altered; a read error may explain this. This chain uses TRBV11-2 with TRBJ2-5; D remains ambiguous. The CDR3 is 12 amino acids. Per the germline V gene, CDR1 is SGHAT and CDR2 is FQNNGV. CDR3: CASSLSQGTQYF. The CDR3 DNA sequence: TGTGCCAGCAGCTTATCCCAAGGGACCCAGTACTTC.

The CDR3 here is CASSQDYRAGSGNTIYF. In DNA form, the CDR3 reads TGTGCCAGCAGCCAAGACTACAGGGCAGGCTCTGGAAACACCATATATTTT. This rearrangement joins TRBV3-1 (or the pseudogene TRBV3-2) to TRBJ1-3; tentatively, D is TRBD1 (6 bases). In germline, CDR1 is LGHDT, CDR2 YNNKEL (reference sequence). V was pared by 0 bases and J by 0 bases, with 12 bases between. The CDR3 is made up of 17 amino acids.

V and J are TRBV5-6 and TRBJ2-6, with D hard to call. Between the trimmed V and J ends, which lost 3 bases and 4 bases, there was a span of 11 bases. Looked up from germline, CDR1 is SGHDT and CDR2 is YYEEEE. The CDR3 consists of 15 residues. CDR3 in amino acids: CASSSKWIGANVLTF. In DNA, the CDR3 is TGTGCCAGCAGCTCAAAATGGATCGGGGCCAACGTCCTGACTTTC.

In its sample, this clone was seen a few times. The rearrangement links TRBV28 to TRBJ2-7, with 7 nucleotides matching TRBD2. V lost 6 bases to trimming and J lost 0 bases; unmatched junction nucleotides: 8. The CDR3 is made up of 15 amino acids. Per the germline V gene, CDR1 is MDHEN and CDR2 is SYDVKM. In nucleotides, the CDR3 is TGTGCCAGCAGCACCTCTCGCGGGAGCTCCTACGAGCAGTACTTC. Translation: CASSTSRGSSYEQYF.

Concerning this clone itself: The identical CDR3 is also encoded by other nucleotide sequences in the sample. The chain carries TRBV30 and TRBJ2-1; possible D gene TRBD2, 6 bases. Germline V gives CDR1 GTSNPN, CDR2 SVGIG (reference sequence). The CDR3 runs to 13 residues. V was clipped by 3 bases and J by 4 bases, with 10 bases between them. DNA for the CDR3: TGTGCCTGGAGCTTCGGGACTTACAATGAGCAGTTCTTC. Translated, it gives CAWSFGTYNEQFF. Full variable domain (missing parts from reference TRBV30 and TRBJ2-1): SQTIHQWPATLVQPVGSPLSLECTVEGTSNPNLYWYRQAAGRGLQLLFYSVGIGQISSEVPQNLSASRPQDRQFILSSKKLLLSDSGFYLCAWSFGTYNEQFFGPGTRLTVL.

The V gene is TRBV7-8, the J gene TRBJ2-7; TRBD1 agrees at 11 bases. J gave up 6 bases and V 3 bases, and 7 bases lay outside the gene matches. This CDR3 comprises 15 residues. Per germline, CDR1 SGHVS and CDR2 FQNEAQ. This CDR3 reads CASSFVSGQGGEQYF. The CDR3 nucleotides read TGTGCCAGCAGCTTCGTCTCGGGACAGGGGGGCGAGCAGTACTTC.

The chain recombines TRBV18 with TRBJ1-2; TRBD1 matches 7 bases. The CDR3 is 14 amino acids. V gave up 4 bases and J gave up 6 bases; unmatched junction bases: 8. Germline-derived CDR1 and CDR2 are KGHSH and LQKENI. The CDR3 DNA reads TGTGCCAGCTCACAACCGACAGGGATGGATGGCTACACCTTC. Translating it yields CASSQPTGMDGYTF. Full variable domain (remainder filled in from reference TRBV18 and TRBJ1-2): NAGVMQNPRHLVRRRGQEARLRCSPMKGHSHVYWYRQLPEEGLKFMVYLQKENIIDESGMPKERFSAEFPKEGPSILRIQQVVRGDSAAYFCASSQPTGMDGYTFGSGTRLTVV.

The J gene is TRBJ1-5, the V gene TRBV29-1; D not certain. Germline V gene sequence: CDR1 SQVTM, CDR2 ANQGSEA. CDR3 length: 12 residues. V lost 7 bases and J 4 bases, leaving 11 bases between the germline ends. CDR3 DNA sequence: TGCAGCGCCCGCGCCGGTAATCAGCCCCAGCATTTT. This translates into CSARAGNQPQHF.

V gene TRBV19 combines with J gene TRBJ2-6; D remains ambiguous. There are 14 residues in the CDR3. V shed 6 bases and J shed 0 bases, with 6 bases lying between them. Germline assignment: CDR1 LNHDA and CDR2 SQIVND (reference sequence). The CDR3: CASSPTSGANVLTF. In DNA, the CDR3 is TGTGCCAGTAGCCCGACCTCTGGGGCCAACGTCCTGACTTTC.

The gene calls are TRBV7-9 and TRBJ1-6, with no clear D. The germline V gene has CDR1 SEHNR and CDR2 FQNEAQ (reference sequence). This CDR3 has 15 amino acids. Trimming took off 1 base at V and 6 bases at J, with 10 bases between the two ends. CDR3 bases: TGTGCCAGCAGCTTAGATAGTTCCCTTAATTCACCCCTCCACTTT. Encoded protein: CASSLDSSLNSPLHF. The full variable domain, in which reference TRBV7-9 and TRBJ1-6 provide the parts outside the CDR3, is DTGVSQNPRHKITKRGQNVTFRCDPISEHNRLYWYRQTLGQGPEFLTYFQNEAQLEKSRLLSDRFSAERPKGSFSTLEIQRTEQGDSAMYLCASSLDSSLNSPLHFGNGTRLTVT.

This sequence joins TRBV5-1 and TRBJ1-1, with D perhaps matching TRBD1 (6 bases). Looked up from germline, CDR1 is SGHRS and CDR2 is YFSETQ. This CDR3 is built from 14 residues. V lost 2 bases, J lost 1 base, and 9 bases lay in between. The CDR3 loop is CASSFVQGNTEAFF. CDR3 DNA sequence: TGCGCCAGCAGCTTTGTACAGGGGAACACTGAAGCTTTCTTT. The whole variable domain, filled in from reference TRBV5-1 and TRBJ1-1, reads KAGVTQTPRYLIKTRGQQVTLSCSPISGHRSVSWYQQTPGQGLQFLFEYFSETQRNKGNFPGRFSGRQFSNSRSEMNVSTLELGDSALYLCASSFVQGNTEAFFGQGTRLTVV.

The table lists this clone with a few counts. The chain recombines TRBV7-9 with TRBJ1-3, with D tentatively TRBD1 (6 bases). Looked up from germline, CDR1 is SEHNR and CDR2 is FQNEAQ (reference sequence). The CDR3 is 15 residues long. Trimming took 3 bases from V and 0 from J, leaving 9 bases between them. CDR3 sequence reads: CASSFDRSSGNTIYF. CDR3 bases: TGTGCCAGCAGCTTCGACAGGAGCTCTGGAAACACCATATATTTT.

The rearrangement uses TRBV7-2 and TRBJ1-2; D unresolved. Germline assignment: CDR1 SGHTA and CDR2 FQGNSA. CDR3 size: 13 residues. V shed 2 bases and J shed 7 bases, with 11 bases lying between them. DNA of the CDR3: TGTGCCAGCAGCTTATCTCCAGCGCCTGGCTACACCTTC. Amino acid sequence: CASSLSPAPGYTF.